The T cell receptor beta chain under discussion was sequenced for a study of blood T cells in healthy people across ages. Study-wide findings and caveats: Conclusively comparing naive with antigen-experienced cells was impossible with unsorted PBMCs. TCR beta diversity tracked closely with naive T cell percentage.

Then a second PCR, running about 7 to 11 cycles, was carried out with a sample-barcoded 5' primer and a J-beta primer mix. Through a template-switch adaptor with 12 random nucleotides, each cDNA molecule received a tag. CDR3-containing paired-end reads numbering at least 2.5 million came from each sample. Using its own MiXCR run on the 5' RACE reads, TCRdb lists one record per CDR3 protein. The profile shows about 1.4 million distinct CDR3 sequences, 45% to 70% of them singletons. Germline V gene data show CDR1 as SGHDT and CDR2 as YYEEEE. The CDR3 length is 15 residues. V shed 4 bases and J 5 bases; nucleotides not matched to a gene: 9. Turning to this clonotype: Its antigen is not known.

V gene TRBV5-6 combines with J gene TRBJ2-5, with 9 bases fitting TRBD1. This receptor was obtained from a man aged 18-30 years in good health. Sequenced sample: blood. The CDR3 DNA reads as TGTGCCAGCAGCCGATTGACAGGGGGGTACGAGACCCAGTACTTC. Its protein is CASSRLTGGYETQYF.